This T cell receptor (beta chain) was recorded in a study of blood T cell repertoires in COVID-19. As for the study in general: There were acute and convalescent COVID-19 samples, and they came from the United States, Italy and Spain.

In the original workflow: Reference gene primer amplification yielded estimated nucleated cell counts. Produced via immunoSEQ multiplex PCR; TCRdb's table is partial and in-frame only. Clone size and the V and J calls come from that table; the DNA yielded D and trimming. Among more than 95,000 clones listed, more than 75% were seen once. This CDR3 has 17 residues. V was pared by 5 bases and J by 0 bases, with 8 bases of the junction left unmatched. The germline V gene encodes CDR1 SGHVS and CDR2 FNYEAQ. This chain links TRBV7-6 with TRBJ2-1; TRBD2 agrees at 9 bases. This TCR came from a human donor in a cohort sampled during active COVID-19. The material sequenced was peripheral blood. The CDR3 spells CASSTERGVLSYNEQFF. In nucleotides, the CDR3 is TGTGCCAGCAGCACTGAGCGGGGGGTCCTCTCCTACAATGAGCAGTTCTTC.